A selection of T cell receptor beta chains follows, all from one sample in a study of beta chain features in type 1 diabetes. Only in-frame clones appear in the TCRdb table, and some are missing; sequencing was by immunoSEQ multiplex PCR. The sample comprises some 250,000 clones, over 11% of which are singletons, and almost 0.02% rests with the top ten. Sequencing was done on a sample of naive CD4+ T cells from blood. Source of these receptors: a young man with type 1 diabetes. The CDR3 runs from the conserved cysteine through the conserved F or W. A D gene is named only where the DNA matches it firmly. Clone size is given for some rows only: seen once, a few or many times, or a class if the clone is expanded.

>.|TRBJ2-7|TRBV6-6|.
TGTGCCAGCAGTTACGACGGACAGCGCCTTTCCTACGAGCAGTACTTC
CASSYDGQRLSYEQYF
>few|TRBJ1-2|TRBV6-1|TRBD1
TGTGCCAGCAGTGCGGGGACAGGCGGCGGCTACACCTTC
CASSAGTGGGYTF
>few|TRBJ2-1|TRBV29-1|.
TGCAGCGTTGAGAGGATGGGGGCAAACTCCTACAATGAGCAGTTCTTC
CSVERMGANSYNEQFF
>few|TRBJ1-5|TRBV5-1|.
TGCGCCAGCAGCTTGGAGGGAGCCAGCAATCAGCCCCAGCATTTT
CASSLEGASNQPQHF
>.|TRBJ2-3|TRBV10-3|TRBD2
TGTGCCATCAGTGACCCTTCCGCGACTAGCGGGATAGGTGATACGCAGTATTTT
CAISDPSATSGIGDTQYF
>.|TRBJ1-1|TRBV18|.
TGTGCCAGCTCCCCCGGGGGGGCGAACACTGAAGCTTTCTTT
CASSPGGANTEAFF
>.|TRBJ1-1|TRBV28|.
TGTGCCAGCAGTTTCCCAATTCCGAACACTGAAGCTTTCTTT
CASSFPIPNTEAFF
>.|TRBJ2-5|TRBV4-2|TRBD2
TGTGCCAGCAGCCAAGATCCCTCGGGACTAGCGGGGACCGGAGAGACCCAGTACTTC
CASSQDPSGLAGTGETQYF
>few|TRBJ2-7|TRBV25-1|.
TGTGCCAGCAGTGCCCCGGAAGGTCCGGGCGAGCAGTACTTC
CASSAPEGPGEQYF
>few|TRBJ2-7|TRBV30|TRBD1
TGTGCCTGCGATCGACAGGGGGTGTCCTACGAGCAGTACTTC
CACDRQGVSYEQYF
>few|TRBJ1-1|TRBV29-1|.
TGCAGCGTTTCGACAAGAATGAACACTGAAGCTTTCTTT
CSVSTRMNTEAFF